Presented here are 23 T cell receptor beta chains from one specimen sequenced in a study of cytomegalovirus exposure and HLA in healthy donors. In the PCR, 60 Vbeta and 13 Jbeta primers were used. TCRdb keeps only in-frame clones here, not all; method: immunoSEQ multiplex PCR. Here the sample spans 130,000 to 150,000 clones, under 85% being singletons. Sequenced: PBMCs. The origin of the receptors is a woman in her forties in good health and CMV-seropositive.

The J gene is TRBJ1-1, the V gene TRBV6-5; D uncertain. The length of the CDR3 is 10 residues. Germline CDR1 and CDR2: MNHEY and SVGAGI. The V gene lost 7 bases and the J gene lost 9 bases, with 9 bases spanning the gap. The DNA for the CDR3 is TGTGCCAGCACACTGGTTAAAGCTTTCTTT. The encoded protein is CASTLVKAFF.

The chain has TRBV9 and TRBJ1-4, with D unclear. The CDR3 consists of 15 residues. The V end lost 0 bases, the J end lost 3 bases, and 9 bases lay between the germline ends. Germline V lookup: CDR1 SGDLS, CDR2 YYNGEE. CDR3 bases: TGTGCCAGCAGCGTAGGAGTTGGGCCTAATGAAAAACTGTTTTTT. Translation: CASSVGVGPNEKLFF.

The chain uses TRBV6-6 and TRBJ1-1, with D tentatively TRBD1 (6 bases). With 2 bases removed from V and 8 bases from J, the gap between germline ends came to 12 bases. From germline, CDR1 is MNHNY and CDR2 SVGAGI (reference sequence). This CDR3 region has 13 residues. The CDR3 is CASSYATGTEAFF. The CDR3 DNA follows: TGTGCCAGCAGTTACGCCACCGGGACAGAAGCTTTCTTT.

The rearrangement links TRBV4-2 to TRBJ2-7; a weak D match, TRBD2 (6 bases). V was shortened by 1 base and J by 5 bases, with 12 bases between the two germline ends. The CDR3 covers 14 residues. Germline lookup yields CDR1 LGHNA and CDR2 YNFKEQ. In DNA, the CDR3 is TGTGCCAGCAGCCAAGTCTCGGGGGTTAACGAGCAGTACTTC. It specifies CASSQVSGVNEQYF.

The rearrangement uses TRBV9 and TRBJ2-6; 10 positions match TRBD2. The CDR3 sequence is 18 residues long. Germline loops: CDR1 SGDLS, CDR2 YYNGEE. Germline trimming cut 3 bases from V and 3 bases from J; bases unmatched to any gene: 9. The CDR3 is CASSASGGDRLGANVLTF. The CDR3, as DNA: TGTGCCAGCAGCGCGAGCGGGGGGGATCGTCTTGGGGCCAACGTCCTGACTTTC.

The chain recombines TRBV5-1 with TRBJ2-2; 8 nucleotides match TRBD2. CDR3 length equals 15 residues. Germline values: CDR1 SGHRS, CDR2 YFSETQ. V gave up 7 bases and J gave up 3 bases; unmatched junction bases: 8. CDR3 sequence (DNA): TGCGCCAGCGCAACGACTAGCGAGTACACCGGGGAGCTGTTTTTT. Its translation: CASATTSEYTGELFF.

This clone was seen once. The chain employs TRBV10-3 and TRBJ2-7; 8 bases are shared with TRBD1. The CDR3 is 14 residues long. V lost 4 bases to trimming and J lost 5 bases; unmatched junction nucleotides: 7. Germline V gene data show CDR1 as ENHRY and CDR2 as SYGVKD. CDR3: CAISATGGLDEQYF. The CDR3 DNA follows: TGTGCCATCAGTGCAACAGGGGGTCTCGACGAGCAGTACTTC.

This clone was seen a single time. The CDR3 protein is CAISDKGATNEKLFF. The CDR3 DNA reads as TGTGCCATCAGTGATAAGGGGGCAACTAATGAAAAACTGTTTTTT. The J gene is TRBJ1-4, the V gene TRBV10-3, with D maybe TRBD1 (6 bases). Germline assignment: CDR1 ENHRY and CDR2 SYGVKD. The V gene lost 3 bases and the J gene lost 0 bases, with 8 bases spanning the gap. The CDR3 is made up of 15 amino acids.

The chain carries TRBV12-5 and TRBJ1-3; 8 bases match TRBD1. Germline V gene data show CDR1 as LGHNT and CDR2 as FRNRAP. The CDR3 is 15 residues long. The ends lost 6 bases at V and 4 bases at J; junction bases unmatched: 8. In DNA, the CDR3 is TGTGCTAGTGGGCCAGGACAGGGAAGAGGAAACACCATATATTTT. It translates to CASGPGQGRGNTIYF.

This chain uses TRBV6-1 with TRBJ1-6; D is ambiguous. The CDR3 has 14 amino acids. Germline V gives CDR1 MNHNS, CDR2 SASEGT. Trimming cost V 1 base and J 6 bases, with 7 bases left between them. The CDR3 DNA follows: TGTGCCAGCAGTGAAGGGCCTCTTAATTCACCCCTCCACTTT. Amino acids: CASSEGPLNSPLHF.

The V and J genes are TRBV6-5 and TRBJ2-1; perhaps TRBD1 as D (7 bases). Trimming removed 6 bases from V and 9 bases from J, with 9 bases in between. The germline V gene has CDR1 MNHEY and CDR2 SVGAGI. The CDR3 consists of 11 residues. The CDR3 reads CASSQGGEQFF. Written as DNA, the CDR3 is TGTGCCAGCAGCCAGGGGGGTGAGCAGTTCTTC.

This clone was seen only a few times. This rearrangement joins TRBV5-1 to TRBJ2-3; 13 bases align to TRBD2. CDR1 is SGHRS and CDR2 is YFSETQ in the germline V gene. The ends lost 2 bases at V and 6 bases at J; junction bases unmatched: 3. The CDR3 loop spans 15 amino acids. The CDR3 spells CASSLGTSGADTQYF. CDR3 in DNA: TGCGCCAGCAGCTTAGGGACTAGCGGGGCGGATACGCAGTATTTT.

The chain recombines TRBV2 with TRBJ1-2, with 10 bases identical to TRBD1. Germline-derived CDR1 and CDR2 are SNHLY and FYNNEI. Trimming at V came to 6 bases and at J to 7 bases, leaving 8 bases not matched to a gene. The CDR3 consists of 14 residues. CDR3 sequence: CASRLEGTGAGYTF. The CDR3 region has the DNA TGTGCCAGCAGACTTGAAGGGACAGGGGCTGGCTACACCTTC.

The chain combines TRBV18 with TRBJ1-6; D is unresolved. Trimming removed 2 bases at V and 6 bases at J, with 14 bases between. The CDR3 extends over 16 amino acids. Germline lookup yields CDR1 KGHSH and CDR2 LQKENI. The CDR3 reads CASSPSPYSSNSPLHF. The CDR3 DNA reads as TGTGCCAGCTCACCATCTCCTTACAGCTCTAATTCACCCCTCCACTTT. Looking up the rest from reference TRBV18 and TRBJ1-6 gives the full variable domain: NAGVMQNPRHLVRRRGQEARLRCSPMKGHSHVYWYRQLPEEGLKFMVYLQKENIIDESGMPKERFSAEFPKEGPSILRIQQVVRGDSAAYFCASSPSPYSSNSPLHFGNGTRLTVT.

The V gene is TRBV15, the J gene TRBJ1-1, with D perhaps TRBD1 (5 bases). Per the germline V gene, CDR1 is LNHNV and CDR2 is YYDKDF (reference sequence). The CDR3 sequence is 13 residues long. Deletions cut 4 bases from V and 2 bases from J, with 8 bases between. The CDR3 coding sequence is TGTGCCACCAGCACAGACAGAAACACTGAAGCTTTCTTT. Amino acids: CATSTDRNTEAFF.

The CDR3: CASSTLGQGSYEQYF. CDR3 DNA: TGTGCCAGCTCCACCCTCGGGCAGGGGTCCTACGAGCAGTACTTC. The chain is built from TRBV14 and TRBJ2-7, with D perhaps matching TRBD1 (6 bases). V was pared by 8 bases and J by 1 base, with 18 bases between. The CDR3 has 15 amino acids. CDR1 is SGHDN, CDR2 FVKESK, per germline. The variable domain in full, with the rest retrieved from reference TRBV14 and TRBJ2-7, is EAGVTQFPSHSVIEKGQTVTLRCDPISGHDNLYWYRRVMGKEIKFLLHFVKESKQDESGMPNNRFLAERTGGTYSTLKVQPAELEDSGVYFCASSTLGQGSYEQYFGPGTRLTVT.

This clone was recorded once. The V gene is TRBV9, the J gene TRBJ2-3, with 7 bases fitting TRBD1. The junction had 6 bases not matched to a gene; V was cut back by 4 bases and J by 1 base. The CDR3 is 15 residues long. Germline CDR1 and CDR2: SGDLS and YYNGEE. CDR3 loop: CASSLRQGGTDTQYF. CDR3 nucleotides: TGTGCCAGCAGCCTACGACAGGGCGGCACAGATACGCAGTATTTT.

This clone was seen a handful of times. V gene TRBV4-2 combines with J gene TRBJ1-5, with no clear D. Germline V gene data show CDR1 as LGHNA and CDR2 as YNFKEQ. The CDR3 covers 17 residues. V lost 0 bases and J lost 0, with 12 bases in between. The CDR3 DNA reads as TGTGCCAGCAGCCAAGATTGGCGAGGGTATAGCAATCAGCCCCAGCATTTT. The encoded protein is CASSQDWRGYSNQPQHF.

This sequence joins TRBV7-2 and TRBJ2-7; a weak D match, TRBD2 (5 bases). The CDR3 has 15 residues. Deletions cut 4 bases from V and 1 base from J, with 14 bases between. Germline loops: CDR1 SGHTA, CDR2 FQGNSA. The CDR3, as DNA: TGTGCCAGCAGCTCCCGTTTCGGGGTATCCTACGAGCAGTACTTC. Translated: CASSSRFGVSYEQYF.

The V call is TRBV28, the J call TRBJ1-2; no reliable D call. The V end lost 3 bases, the J end lost 8 bases, and 13 bases lay between the germline ends. CDR1 is MDHEN and CDR2 is SYDVKM in the germline V gene. CDR3 length: 13 amino acids. CDR3 sequence: CASSLKSPRGYTF. In DNA, the CDR3 is TGTGCCAGCAGTTTGAAATCCCCGCGGGGCTACACCTTC.

V usage is TRBV19 and J usage is TRBJ1-2, with TRBD1 matching 12 bases. V trimming: 5 bases; J trimming: 8 bases; junction bases outside the gene matches: 9. The CDR3 totals 15 residues. Germline CDR1 and CDR2: LNHDA and SQIVND (reference sequence). The CDR3 DNA reads as TGTGCCAGTAGTTCCTCGGGACAGGGGGCGCGGGGCTACACCTTC. Protein product: CASSSSGQGARGYTF.

This clone was seen once. In the same sample, other DNA sequences code for this CDR3. This sequence joins TRBV6-5 and TRBJ1-2; perhaps TRBD1 as D (5 bases). The CDR3 covers 12 residues. V gave up 0 bases and J gave up 7 bases, with 6 bases separating them. Germline V lookup: CDR1 MNHEY, CDR2 SVGAGI. The chain's CDR3 is CASSYSGGGYTF. The CDR3 DNA follows: TGTGCCAGCAGTTACTCCGGGGGTGGCTACACCTTC.

The V gene is TRBV19, the J gene TRBJ2-3; 12 nucleotides align to TRBD2. From germline, CDR1 is LNHDA and CDR2 SQIVND (reference sequence). Losses at the gene ends were 8 bases for V and 0 bases for J; bases not matched to a gene: 6. This CDR3 has 16 amino acids. As DNA, the CDR3 is TGTGCCAGTCGGACTAGCGGGATCGTTAGCACAGATACGCAGTATTTT. Translating gives CASRTSGIVSTDTQYF.